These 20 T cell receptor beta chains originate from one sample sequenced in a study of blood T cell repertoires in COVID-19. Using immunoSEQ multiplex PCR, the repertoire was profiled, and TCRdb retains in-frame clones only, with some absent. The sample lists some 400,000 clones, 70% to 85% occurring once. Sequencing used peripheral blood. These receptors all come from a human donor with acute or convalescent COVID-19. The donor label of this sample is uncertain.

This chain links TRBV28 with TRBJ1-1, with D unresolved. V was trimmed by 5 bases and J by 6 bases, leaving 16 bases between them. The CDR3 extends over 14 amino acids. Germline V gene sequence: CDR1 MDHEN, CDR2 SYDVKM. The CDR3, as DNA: TGTGCCAGCAGTCGGCAGATAACGGGGTCTGAAGCTTTCTTT. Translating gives CASSRQITGSEAFF.

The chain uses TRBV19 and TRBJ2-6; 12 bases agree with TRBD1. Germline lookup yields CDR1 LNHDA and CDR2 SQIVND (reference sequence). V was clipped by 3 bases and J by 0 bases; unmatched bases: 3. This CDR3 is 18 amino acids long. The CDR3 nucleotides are TGTGCCAGTAGTATGGGGACAGGGGGCCTCTCTGGGGCCAACGTCCTGACTTTC. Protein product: CASSMGTGGLSGANVLTF.

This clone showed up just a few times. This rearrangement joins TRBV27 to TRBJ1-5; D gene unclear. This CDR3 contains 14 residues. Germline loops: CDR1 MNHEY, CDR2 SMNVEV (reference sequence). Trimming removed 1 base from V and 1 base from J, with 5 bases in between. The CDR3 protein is CASSLLGSNQPQHF. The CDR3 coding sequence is TGTGCCAGCAGTTTATTGGGCAGCAATCAGCCCCAGCATTTT.

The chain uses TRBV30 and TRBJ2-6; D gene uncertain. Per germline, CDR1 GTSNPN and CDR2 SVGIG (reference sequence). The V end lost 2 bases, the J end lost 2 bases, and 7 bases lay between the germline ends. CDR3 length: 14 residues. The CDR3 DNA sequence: TGTGCCTGGAGTACGATAGCTGGGGCCAACGTCCTGACTTTC. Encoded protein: CAWSTIAGANVLTF. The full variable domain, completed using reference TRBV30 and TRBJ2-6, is SQTIHQWPATLVQPVGSPLSLECTVEGTSNPNLYWYRQAAGRGLQLLFYSVGIGQISSEVPQNLSASRPQDRQFILSSKKLLLSDSGFYLCAWSTIAGANVLTFGAGSRLTVL.

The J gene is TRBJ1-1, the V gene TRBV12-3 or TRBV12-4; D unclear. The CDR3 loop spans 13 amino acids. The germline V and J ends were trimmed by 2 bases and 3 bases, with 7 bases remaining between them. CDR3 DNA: TGTGCCAGCAGTTTATTTGTCGACACTGAAGCTTTCTTT. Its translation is CASSLFVDTEAFF.

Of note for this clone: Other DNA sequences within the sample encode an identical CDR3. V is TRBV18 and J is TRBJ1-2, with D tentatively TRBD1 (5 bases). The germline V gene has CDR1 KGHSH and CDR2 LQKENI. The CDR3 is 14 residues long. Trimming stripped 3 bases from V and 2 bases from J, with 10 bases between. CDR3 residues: CASSPLDSNYGYTF. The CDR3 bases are TGTGCCAGCTCACCTCTCGACAGCAACTATGGCTACACCTTC.

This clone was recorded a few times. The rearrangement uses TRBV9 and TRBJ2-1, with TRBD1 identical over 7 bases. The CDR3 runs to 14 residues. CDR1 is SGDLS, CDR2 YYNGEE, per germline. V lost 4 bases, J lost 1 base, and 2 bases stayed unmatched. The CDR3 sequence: CASSTGDSYNEQFF. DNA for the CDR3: TGTGCCAGCAGCACAGGGGATTCCTACAATGAGCAGTTCTTC.

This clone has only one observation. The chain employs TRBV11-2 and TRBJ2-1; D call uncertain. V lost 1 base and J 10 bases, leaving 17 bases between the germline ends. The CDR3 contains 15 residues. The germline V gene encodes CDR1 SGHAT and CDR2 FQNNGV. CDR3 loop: CASSLVRVSSREQFF. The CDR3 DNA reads TGTGCCAGCAGCTTAGTTCGGGTCTCTTCAAGGGAGCAGTTCTTC.

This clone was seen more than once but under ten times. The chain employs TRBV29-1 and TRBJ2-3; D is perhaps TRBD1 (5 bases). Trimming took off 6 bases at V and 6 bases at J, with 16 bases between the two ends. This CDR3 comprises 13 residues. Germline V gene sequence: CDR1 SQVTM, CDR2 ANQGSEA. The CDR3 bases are TGCAGCGTGGGGCAATCGTCGAGGGATACGCAGTATTTT. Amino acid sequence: CSVGQSSRDTQYF.

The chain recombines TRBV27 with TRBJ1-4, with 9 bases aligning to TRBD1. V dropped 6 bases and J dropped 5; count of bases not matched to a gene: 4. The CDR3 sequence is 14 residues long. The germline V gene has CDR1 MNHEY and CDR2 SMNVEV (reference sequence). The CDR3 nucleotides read TGTGCCAGCAGGAAACAGGGGGCCAATGAAAAACTGTTTTTT. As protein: CASRKQGANEKLFF.

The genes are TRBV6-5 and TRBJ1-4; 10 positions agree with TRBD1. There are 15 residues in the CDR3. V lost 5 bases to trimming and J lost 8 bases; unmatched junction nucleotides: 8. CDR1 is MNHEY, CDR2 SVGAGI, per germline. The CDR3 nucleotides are TGTGCCAGCAGTCACACGACAGGGGGCGAGGAAAAACTGTTTTTT. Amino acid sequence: CASSHTTGGEEKLFF.

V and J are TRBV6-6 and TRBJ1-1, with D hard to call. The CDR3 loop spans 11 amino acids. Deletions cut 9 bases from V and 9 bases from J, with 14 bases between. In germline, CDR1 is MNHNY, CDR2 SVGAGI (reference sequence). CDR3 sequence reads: CASSLTSQAFF. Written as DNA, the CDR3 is TGTGCCAGTTCCCTTACCAGTCAAGCTTTCTTT.

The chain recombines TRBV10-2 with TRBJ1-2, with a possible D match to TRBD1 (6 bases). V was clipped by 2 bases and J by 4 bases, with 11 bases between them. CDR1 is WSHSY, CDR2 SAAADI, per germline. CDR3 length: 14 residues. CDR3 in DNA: TGCGCCAGCAGTGAGACAGGGAGATCCTATGGCTACACCTTC. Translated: CASSETGRSYGYTF.

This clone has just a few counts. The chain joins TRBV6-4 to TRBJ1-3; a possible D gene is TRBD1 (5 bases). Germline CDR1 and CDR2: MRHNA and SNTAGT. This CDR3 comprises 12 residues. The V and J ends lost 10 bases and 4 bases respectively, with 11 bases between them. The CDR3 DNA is TGTGCCATAAATAGGACAGGAAACACCATATATTTT. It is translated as CAINRTGNTIYF.

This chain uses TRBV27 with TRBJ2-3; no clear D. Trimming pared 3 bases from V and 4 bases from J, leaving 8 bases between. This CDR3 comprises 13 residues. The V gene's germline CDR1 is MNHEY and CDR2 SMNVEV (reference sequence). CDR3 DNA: TGTGCCAGCAGTTTTGAGGTGTCAGATACGCAGTATTTT. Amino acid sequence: CASSFEVSDTQYF.

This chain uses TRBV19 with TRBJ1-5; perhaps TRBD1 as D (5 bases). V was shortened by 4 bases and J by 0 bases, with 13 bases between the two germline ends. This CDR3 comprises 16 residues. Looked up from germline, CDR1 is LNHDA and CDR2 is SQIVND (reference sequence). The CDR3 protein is CASSTLGTNSNQPQHF. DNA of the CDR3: TGTGCCAGTAGTACCCTCGGGACTAATAGCAATCAGCCCCAGCATTTT.

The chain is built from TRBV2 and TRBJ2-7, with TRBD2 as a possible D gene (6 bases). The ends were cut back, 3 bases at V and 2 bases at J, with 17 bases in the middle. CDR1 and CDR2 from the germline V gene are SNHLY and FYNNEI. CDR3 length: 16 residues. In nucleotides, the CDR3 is TGTGCCAGCAGTGATCTTACAGGCCGCGGGGCCTACGAGCAGTACTTC. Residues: CASSDLTGRGAYEQYF.

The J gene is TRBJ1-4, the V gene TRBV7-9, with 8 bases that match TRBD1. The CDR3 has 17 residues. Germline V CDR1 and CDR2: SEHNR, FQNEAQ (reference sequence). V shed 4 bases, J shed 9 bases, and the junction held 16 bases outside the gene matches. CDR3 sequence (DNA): TGTGCCAGCAGCTATGCCGCTTCAGGGGGCCCCCCCCAAAAACTGTTTTTT. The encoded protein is CASSYAASGGPPQKLFF.

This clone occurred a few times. This chain's CDR3 is CAWRPSQGSRSYNSPLHF. CDR3 nucleotides: TGTGCCTGGAGGCCTTCGCAGGGTAGTCGCTCCTATAATTCACCCCTCCACTTT. The chain is built from TRBV30 and TRBJ1-6; a weak D match, TRBD1 (5 bases). CDR1 is GTSNPN, CDR2 SVGIG, per germline (reference sequence). Trimming pared 3 bases from V and 0 bases from J, leaving 18 bases between. The CDR3 contains 18 residues.

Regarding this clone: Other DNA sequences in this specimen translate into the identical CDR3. In nucleotides, the CDR3 is TGTGCCAGTAGCCGGACAGGGAGCTCCTATAATTCACCCCTCCACTTT. It encodes CASSRTGSSYNSPLHF. The rearrangement joins TRBV19 to TRBJ1-6, with TRBD1 matching 8 bases. CDR3 length: 16 residues. Germline CDR1 is LNHDA and CDR2 is SQIVND (reference sequence). V lost 6 bases to trimming and J lost 0 bases; unmatched junction nucleotides: 4.